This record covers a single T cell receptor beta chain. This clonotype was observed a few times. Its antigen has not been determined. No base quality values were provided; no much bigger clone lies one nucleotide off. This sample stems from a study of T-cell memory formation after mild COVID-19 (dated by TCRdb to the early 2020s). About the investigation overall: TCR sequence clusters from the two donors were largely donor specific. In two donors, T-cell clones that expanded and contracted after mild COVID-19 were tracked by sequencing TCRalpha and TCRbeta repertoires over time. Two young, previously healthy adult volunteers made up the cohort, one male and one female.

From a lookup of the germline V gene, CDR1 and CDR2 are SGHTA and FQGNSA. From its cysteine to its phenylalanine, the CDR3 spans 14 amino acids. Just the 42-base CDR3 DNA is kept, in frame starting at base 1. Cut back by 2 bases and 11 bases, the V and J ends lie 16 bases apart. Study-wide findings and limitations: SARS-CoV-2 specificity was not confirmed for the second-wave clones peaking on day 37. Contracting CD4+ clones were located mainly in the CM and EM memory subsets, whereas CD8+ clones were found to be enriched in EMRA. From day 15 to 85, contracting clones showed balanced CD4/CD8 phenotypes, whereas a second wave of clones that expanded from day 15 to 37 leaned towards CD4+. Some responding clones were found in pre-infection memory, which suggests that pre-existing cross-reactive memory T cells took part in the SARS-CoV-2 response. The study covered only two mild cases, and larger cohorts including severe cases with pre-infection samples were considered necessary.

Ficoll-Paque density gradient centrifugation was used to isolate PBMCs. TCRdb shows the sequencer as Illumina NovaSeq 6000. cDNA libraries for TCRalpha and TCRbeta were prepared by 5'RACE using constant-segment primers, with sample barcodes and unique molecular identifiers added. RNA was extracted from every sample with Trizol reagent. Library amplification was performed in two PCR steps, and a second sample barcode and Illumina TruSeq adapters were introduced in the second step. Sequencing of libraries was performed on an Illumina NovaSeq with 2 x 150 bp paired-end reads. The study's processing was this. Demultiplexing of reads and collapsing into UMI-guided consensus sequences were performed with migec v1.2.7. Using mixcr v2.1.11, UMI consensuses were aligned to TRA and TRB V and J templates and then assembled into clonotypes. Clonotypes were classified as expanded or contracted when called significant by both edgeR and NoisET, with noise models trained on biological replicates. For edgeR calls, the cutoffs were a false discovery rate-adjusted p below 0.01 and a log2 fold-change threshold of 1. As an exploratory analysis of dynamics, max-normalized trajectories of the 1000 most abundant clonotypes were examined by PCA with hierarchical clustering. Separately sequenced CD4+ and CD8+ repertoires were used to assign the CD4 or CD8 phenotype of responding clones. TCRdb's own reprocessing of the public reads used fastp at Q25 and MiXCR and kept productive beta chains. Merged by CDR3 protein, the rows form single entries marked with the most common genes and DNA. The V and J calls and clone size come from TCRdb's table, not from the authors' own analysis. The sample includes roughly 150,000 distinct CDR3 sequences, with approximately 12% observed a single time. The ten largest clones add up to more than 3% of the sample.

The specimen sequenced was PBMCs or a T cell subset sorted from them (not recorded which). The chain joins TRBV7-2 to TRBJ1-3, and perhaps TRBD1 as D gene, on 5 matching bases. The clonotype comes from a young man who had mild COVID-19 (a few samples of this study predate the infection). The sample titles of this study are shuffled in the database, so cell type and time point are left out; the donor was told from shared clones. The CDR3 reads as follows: CASSLNAGSKPIYF. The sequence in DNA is TGTGCCAGCAGCTTAAATGCAGGGTCCAAACCCATATATTTT. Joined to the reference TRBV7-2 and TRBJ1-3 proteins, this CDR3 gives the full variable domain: GAGVSQSPSNKVTEKGKDVELRCDPISGHTALYWYRQSLGQGLEFLIYFQGNSAPDKSGLPSDRFSAERTGGSVSTLTIQRTQQEDSAVYLCASSLNAGSKPIYFGEGSWLTVV.